This section outlines one T cell receptor beta chain sequence together with its context. Its antigen remains unknown. V was trimmed by 5 bases and J by 2 bases, leaving 11 bases between them. The germline CDR1 and CDR2 sequences are SGDLS and YYNGEE. CDR3 length equals 14 residues. This record comes from a study of regulatory T cells in long-lasting Graves disease. Time point noted: newly diagnosed GD, antithyroid drugs for less than 3 months. PBMC-derived RNA was used for the TCR library. An endocrinology department in Xi'an, China, recruited the patients. Both iRepertoire HTBI primers and Arm-PCR of CDR3 regions were used to build the TCR beta libraries. From the multiplex PCR reads, TCRdb called clonotypes with MiXCR, one entry per CDR3 protein. The repertoire consists of 400,000 to 650,000 distinct CDR3 sequences, with about 16% occurring once and the leading ten covering around 25%. General study results and limits: Accuracy may have suffered from the small sample size.

This sample also appeared in a second study, on T cells in Graves' hyperthyroidism and ophthalmopathy. As that report states: The HTBI set primed first-round TCR CDR3 RT-PCR.

Sequenced material: peripheral blood mononuclear cells (PBMCs), taken at new diagnosis, from a patient treated with antithyroid drugs. The chain employs TRBV9 and TRBJ1-3, with D perhaps TRBD1 (5 bases). The receptor was isolated from a woman aged 40 to 65 with Graves disease. The CDR3 DNA is TGTGCCAGCAGATCAGGGATGACTGGAAACACCATATATTTT. It specifies CASRSGMTGNTIYF.